This TCR beta chain comes out of a study of blood T cell repertoires in COVID-19. Background on the study: Acute and convalescent COVID-19 specimens originated in the United States, Italy and Spain. PBMCs, B-cell-depleted T cells, or T cells provided the cDNA or gDNA that made up the material.

The V gene's germline CDR1 is LGHDT and CDR2 YNNKEL (reference sequence). The V end lost 1 base, the J end lost 4 bases, and 11 bases lay between the germline ends. The CDR3 is made up of 14 amino acids. In the original workflow: Nucleated cell counts were estimated from reference gene primer amplification. Some clones are missing from TCRdb's copy, which holds only in-frame ones; the method was immunoSEQ multiplex PCR. That table supplies the V and J calls and clone size; D and trimming were determined from the DNA. The repertoire holds 80,000 to 90,000 clones, with more than 85% as singletons. This chain uses TRBV3-1 (or the pseudogene TRBV3-2) with TRBJ2-7; D gene unclear. The receptor was derived from a man aged 35 to 55 with acute or convalescent COVID-19. Material for sequencing was peripheral blood. The CDR3 protein is CASSQGEQFYEQYF. In DNA form, the CDR3 reads TGTGCCAGCAGCCAAGGCGAACAGTTTTACGAGCAGTACTTC.